One and the same sample provided the 8 T cell receptor beta chains below, sequenced in a study of shared clonotypes between healthy human individuals. TCRdb's table, derived via immunoSEQ multiplex PCR, lists solely in-frame clones and lacks some. The table includes about 1.1 million clones, about four fifths detected once. The sequenced sample was memory CD4+ T cells from PBMCs. Subset of the sample: CD45RA-negative fraction. The origin of the receptors is a man between 18 and 29 years old in good health. Some clones in this sample may be carry-over from other donors' samples.

The J gene is TRBJ1-1, the V gene TRBV7-9; 8 bases are a match to TRBD1. This CDR3 has 12 residues. J was trimmed by 7 bases and V by 4 bases; bases with no gene match: 2. CDR1 and CDR2 (germline): SEHNR, FQNEAQ (reference sequence). The CDR3 region has the DNA TGTGCCAGCAGCTCAGGGGGCTTTGAAGCTTTCTTT. Translation: CASSSGGFEAFF. Full variable domain (remainder filled in from reference TRBV7-9 and TRBJ1-1): DTGVSQNPRHKITKRGQNVTFRCDPISEHNRLYWYRQTLGQGPEFLTYFQNEAQLEKSRLLSDRFSAERPKGSFSTLEIQRTEQGDSAMYLCASSSGGFEAFFGQGTRLTVV.

Comment on this clone: At one end, the junction sequence differs from germline, possibly due to a read error. The chain couples TRBV25-1 to TRBJ1-1, with 9 positions matching TRBD1. CDR1 and CDR2 (germline): MGHDK, SYGVNS. The CDR3 sequence is 13 residues long. The DNA of the CDR3 is TGTGCCAAACAGGGGGCGAGAAGCACTAAAGCTTTCTTT. Translated: CAKQGARSTKAFF.

This clone was recorded many times. The chain joins TRBV18 to TRBJ2-1; D gene uncertain. This CDR3 spans 15 amino acids. V lost 0 bases, J lost 4 bases, and 10 bases lay in between. Per the germline V gene, CDR1 is KGHSH and CDR2 is LQKENI. The CDR3 bases are TGTGCCAGCTCACCACCCCAGACTTCTTACAATGAGCAGTTCTTC. Translated, it gives CASSPPQTSYNEQFF.

The rearrangement links TRBV11-3 to TRBJ2-1; D possibly corresponds to TRBD2 (5 bases). The ends were cut back, 5 bases at V and 12 bases at J, with 17 bases in the middle. Germline V CDR1 and CDR2: SGHNT, YENEEA. The CDR3 contains 13 residues. The CDR3 loop is CASSRGPDRGQFF. The CDR3 region has the DNA TGTGCCAGCAGCCGCGGACCCGACCGGGGGCAGTTCTTC. The whole variable domain, filled in from reference TRBV11-3 and TRBJ2-1, reads EAGVVQSPRYKIIEKKQPVAFWCNPISGHNTLYWYLQNLGQGPELLIRYENEEAVDDSQLPKDRFSAERLKGVDSTLKIQPAELGDSAVYLCASSRGPDRGQFFGPGTRLTVL.

The gene calls are TRBV10-3 and TRBJ1-4; 9 nucleotides agree with TRBD1. The CDR3 covers 14 residues. V was clipped by 6 bases and J by 5 bases; unmatched bases: 4. Germline values: CDR1 ENHRY, CDR2 SYGVKD. CDR3 sequence: CAISPGTGNEKLFF. As DNA, the CDR3 is TGTGCCATCAGCCCCGGGACAGGGAATGAAAAACTGTTTTTT.

The chain uses TRBV7-2 and TRBJ2-7; 11 bases line up with TRBD2. This CDR3 spans 13 amino acids. The germline gives CDR1 SGHTA, CDR2 FQGNSA. Losses at the gene ends were 3 bases for V and 7 bases for J; bases not matched to a gene: 2. The CDR3 bases are TGTGCCAGCAGCTTTATAGCGGGAGGGGAGCAGTACTTC. Translation gives CASSFIAGGEQYF. Filled out from reference TRBV7-2 and TRBJ2-7, the complete variable domain reads GAGVSQSPSNKVTEKGKDVELRCDPISGHTALYWYRQSLGQGLEFLIYFQGNSAPDKSGLPSDRFSAERTGGSVSTLTIQRTQQEDSAVYLCASSFIAGGEQYFGPGTRLTVT.

Worth noting for this clone: The sample contains more than one DNA sequence encoding this CDR3. The chain combines TRBV9 with TRBJ1-2, with D possibly matching TRBD1 (6 bases). The germline V gene encodes CDR1 SGDLS and CDR2 YYNGEE. Trimming cost V 2 bases and J 4 bases, with 12 bases left between them. The CDR3 consists of 14 residues. The CDR3 DNA is TGTGCCAGCAGCGTGGGGGGGCGCGGCTATGGCTACACCTTC. Its protein is CASSVGGRGYGYTF.

The chain joins TRBV28 to TRBJ1-1; possibly TRBD1 for D (5 bases). Trimming took 5 bases from V and 1 from J, leaving 17 bases between them. The CDR3 consists of 16 residues. In germline, CDR1 is MDHEN, CDR2 SYDVKM. The CDR3 sequence: CASSPGGGLGNTEAFF. The CDR3 nucleotides are TGTGCCAGCAGTCCTGGCGGGGGTTTGGGGAACACTGAAGCTTTCTTT.